The TCR beta chain under discussion was sequenced for a study of T cell responses to AZD1222 COVID-19 vaccine. Whole-study context: Second-dose timings of about 4 or about 12 weeks were pooled.

With regard to this clone: The antigen is unknown.

Overall study findings and caveats: Repertoire sampling happened only post peak T cell response. Among spike-specific TCRs, nearly half reportedly target unmutated variant regions. Only six or seven AZD1222 recipients tested seropositive at baseline.

Measured with immunoSEQ multiplex PCR; TCRdb has only the in-frame clones, and not every one. The profile covers 150,000 to 200,000 clones, with just under 95% appearing a single time and about 1% taken by the ten largest. The TCR was taken from an adult in good health. Specimen: peripheral blood, collected on day 0 of AZD1222 vaccination.

CDR3 nucleotides: TGTGCCAGCAGCACACGAGAAGAGGATCCTGACTACGAGCAGTACTTC. Translated: CASSTREEDPDYEQYF. V is TRBV21-1 and J is TRBJ2-7; TRBD2, the D gene given by the table, was not confirmed from the DNA. TRBV21-1 is annotated as a pseudogene. The CDR3 totals 16 residues.